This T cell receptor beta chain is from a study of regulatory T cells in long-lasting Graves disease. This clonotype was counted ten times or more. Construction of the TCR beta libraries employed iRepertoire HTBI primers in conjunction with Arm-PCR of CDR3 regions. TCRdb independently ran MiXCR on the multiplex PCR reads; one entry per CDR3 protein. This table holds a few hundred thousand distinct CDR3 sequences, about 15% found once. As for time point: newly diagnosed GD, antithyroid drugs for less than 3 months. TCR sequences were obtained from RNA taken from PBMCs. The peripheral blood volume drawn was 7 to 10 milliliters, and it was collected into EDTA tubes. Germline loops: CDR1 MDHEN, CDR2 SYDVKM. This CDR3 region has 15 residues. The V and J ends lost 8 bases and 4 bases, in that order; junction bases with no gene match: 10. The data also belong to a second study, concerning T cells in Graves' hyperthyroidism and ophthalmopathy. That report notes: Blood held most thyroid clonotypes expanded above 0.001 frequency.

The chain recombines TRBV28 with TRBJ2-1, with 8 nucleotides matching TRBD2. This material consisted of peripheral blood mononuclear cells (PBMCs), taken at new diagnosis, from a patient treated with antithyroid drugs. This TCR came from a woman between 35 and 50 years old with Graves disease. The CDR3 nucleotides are TGTGCCAGCTCCTTGTGGCGGGAGGCTTACAATGAGCAGTTCTTC. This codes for CASSLWREAYNEQFF.